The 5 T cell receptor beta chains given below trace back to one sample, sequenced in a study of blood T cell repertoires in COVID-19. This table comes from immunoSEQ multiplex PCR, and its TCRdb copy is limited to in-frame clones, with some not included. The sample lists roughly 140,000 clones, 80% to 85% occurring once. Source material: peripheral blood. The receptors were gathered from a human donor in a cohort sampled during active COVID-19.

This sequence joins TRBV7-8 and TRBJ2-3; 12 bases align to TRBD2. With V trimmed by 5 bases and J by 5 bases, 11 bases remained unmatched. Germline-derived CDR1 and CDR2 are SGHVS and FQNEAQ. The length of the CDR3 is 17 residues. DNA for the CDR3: TGTGCCAGCAGCGGAAGGACTAGCGGGATGGTAGTAGATACGCAGTATTTT. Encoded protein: CASSGRTSGMVVDTQYF.

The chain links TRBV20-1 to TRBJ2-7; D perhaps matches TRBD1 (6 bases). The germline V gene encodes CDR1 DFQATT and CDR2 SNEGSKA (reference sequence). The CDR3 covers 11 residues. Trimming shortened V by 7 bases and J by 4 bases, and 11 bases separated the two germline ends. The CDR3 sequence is CSGLGAYEQYF. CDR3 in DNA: TGCAGTGGGCTGGGGGCTTACGAGCAGTACTTC.

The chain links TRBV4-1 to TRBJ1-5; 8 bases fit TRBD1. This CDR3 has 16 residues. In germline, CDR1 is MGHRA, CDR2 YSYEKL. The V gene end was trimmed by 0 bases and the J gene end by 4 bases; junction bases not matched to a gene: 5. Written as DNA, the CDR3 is TGCGCCAGCAGCCAAGATCCAGGACAGGGTAATCAGCCCCAGCATTTT. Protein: CASSQDPGQGNQPQHF.

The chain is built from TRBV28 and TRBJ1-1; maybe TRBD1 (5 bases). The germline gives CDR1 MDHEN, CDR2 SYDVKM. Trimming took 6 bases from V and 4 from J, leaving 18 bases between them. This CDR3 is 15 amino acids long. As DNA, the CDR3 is TGTGCCAGCAGCCTCCCGGGGGATCAGGGCACTGAAGCTTTCTTT. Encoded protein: CASSLPGDQGTEAFF.

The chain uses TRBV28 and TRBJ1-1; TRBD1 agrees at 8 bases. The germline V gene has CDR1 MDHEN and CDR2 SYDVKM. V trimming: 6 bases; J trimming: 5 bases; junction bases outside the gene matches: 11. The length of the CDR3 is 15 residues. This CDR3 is CASSPGDRGGTEAFF. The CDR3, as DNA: TGTGCCAGCAGCCCCGGCGACAGGGGAGGTACTGAAGCTTTCTTT.